The rows below give T cell receptor beta chains drawn from one sample of a study of early T cells in non-severe SARS-CoV-2 infection. One entry per CDR3 protein results from TCRdb running MiXCR on the 5' RACE reads. The sample lists some 49,000 distinct CDR3 sequences, around 4.6% occurring once. Material for sequencing was whole blood. The receptors shown here come from an adult who was a healthcare worker with PCR-confirmed SARS-CoV-2 infection or an uninfected control (not recorded which). The CDR3 runs from the conserved cysteine through the conserved F or W.

J gene,V gene,CDR3 protein
TRBJ2-3,TRBV7-6,CASSYLSAALTDTQYF
TRBJ2-3,TRBV24-1,CATSEPTSGGATDTQYF
TRBJ2-7,TRBV27,CASSPRTSGYEQYF
TRBJ2-1,TRBV15,CATSSHGHKYNEQFF
TRBJ2-3,TRBV3-1,CASSQGQGSTQYF
TRBJ1-3,TRBV30,CAWSTGTGNTIYF
TRBJ1-2,TRBV30,CAWSVGQVYGYTF
TRBJ2-1,TRBV6-2/TRBV6-3,CASRDLSGTSYNEQFF
TRBJ2-6,TRBV9,CASKRSGANVLTF
TRBJ2-5,TRBV5-1,CASSLVVAGAQETQYF
TRBJ1-2,TRBV24-1,CATSEGARNYGYTF
TRBJ2-1,TRBV3-1,CASSQAGTSVNNEQFF
TRBJ2-7,TRBV6-2/TRBV6-3,CASIPGLAGAYEQYF
TRBJ2-6,TRBV12-3/TRBV12-4,CASSLGSARSGANVLTF
TRBJ1-4,TRBV27,CASSIRDANEKLFF
TRBJ1-6,TRBV5-1,CASSLAQGDYNSPLHF
TRBJ2-2,TRBV21-1,CASSKEVVQANTGELFF
TRBJ1-5,TRBV29-1,CSVEDGTGGNQPQHF
TRBJ1-6,TRBV10-3,CAISESSGGRLYSPLHF
TRBJ2-7,TRBV20-1,CSGEGGATAYEQYF
TRBJ2-3,TRBV9,CASSVTPAGGASTDTQYF
TRBJ2-1,TRBV27,CASTLTGLAARDEQFF
TRBJ2-7,TRBV7-2,CASSLTGSSYEQYF
TRBJ1-2,TRBV20-1,CSANRNPEGGYTF
TRBJ2-1,TRBV10-3,CAISESNIPGFF
TRBJ2-3,TRBV5-6,CASSLSLGLGTDTQYF
TRBJ2-5,TRBV5-1,CASSLEGISETQYF
TRBJ2-4,TRBV7-9,CASSSTGTGSLQYF
TRBJ1-1,TRBV10-3,CAIRDSNMNTEAFF
TRBJ1-1,TRBV30,CAWGTLRDTEAFF
TRBJ1-5,TRBV5-4,CASRGGGNQPQHF
TRBJ1-1,TRBV6-6,CASSAPFDRGLFMNTEAFF
TRBJ2-2,TRBV5-4,CASSLGRSFDTGEPFF
TRBJ2-2,TRBV5-4,CASSLRLAANTGELFF
TRBJ2-1,TRBV29-1,CSVISGSSYNEQFF
TRBJ2-1,TRBV12-3/TRBV12-4,CASQLRTAQNEQFF
TRBJ1-3,TRBV10-2,CASSEGSGNTIYF
TRBJ2-6,TRBV24-1,CATSTASIVGANVLTF
TRBJ2-1,TRBV12-5,CASAPETSSYNEQFF
TRBJ2-1,TRBV11-2,CASSLPAGGPRVEQFF
TRBJ2-7,TRBV6-5,CASKGTYSYEQYF
TRBJ2-3,TRBV10-3,CAIADTDTQYF